This T cell receptor (beta chain) was profiled in a study of T cell responses to AZD1222 COVID-19 vaccine. Findings and limits, study-wide: Of the AZD1222 recipients, only five to seven were seropositive at baseline.

Assay used: immunoSEQ multiplex PCR; TCRdb lists only in-frame clones, some missing. The sample lists 150,000 to 200,000 clones; around 92% were seen once. Per the germline V gene, CDR1 is LGHDT and CDR2 is YNNKEL (reference sequence). The germline V and J ends were trimmed by 5 bases and 0 bases, with 2 bases remaining between them. The CDR3 runs to 11 residues. About this clone itself: No antigen is known for it.

This sequence originates from an adult in good health. Sequencing was performed on peripheral blood, taken on day 0 of AZD1222 vaccination. V is TRBV3-1 (or the pseudogene TRBV3-2) and J is TRBJ2-7, with no clear D. This CDR3 is CASSFSYEQYF. The CDR3 nucleotides read TGTGCCAGCAGCTTCTCCTACGAGCAGTACTTC.